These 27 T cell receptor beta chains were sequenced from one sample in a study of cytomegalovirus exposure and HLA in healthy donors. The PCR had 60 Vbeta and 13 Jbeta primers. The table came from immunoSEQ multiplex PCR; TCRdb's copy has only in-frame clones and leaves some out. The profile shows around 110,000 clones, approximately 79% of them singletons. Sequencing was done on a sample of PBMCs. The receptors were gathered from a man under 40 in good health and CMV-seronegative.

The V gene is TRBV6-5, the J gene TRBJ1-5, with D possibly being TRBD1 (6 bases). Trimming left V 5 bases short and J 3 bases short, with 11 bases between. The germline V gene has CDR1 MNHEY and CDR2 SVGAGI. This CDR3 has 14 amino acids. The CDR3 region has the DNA TGTGCCAGCAGTCTGTCAGGGGTCAATCAGCCCCAGCATTTT. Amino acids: CASSLSGVNQPQHF.

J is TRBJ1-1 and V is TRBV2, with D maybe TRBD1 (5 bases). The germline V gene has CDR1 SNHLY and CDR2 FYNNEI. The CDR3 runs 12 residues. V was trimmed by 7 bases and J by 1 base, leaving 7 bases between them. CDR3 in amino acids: CASTTGNTEAFF. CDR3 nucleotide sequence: TGTGCCAGCACAACAGGGAACACTGAAGCTTTCTTT.

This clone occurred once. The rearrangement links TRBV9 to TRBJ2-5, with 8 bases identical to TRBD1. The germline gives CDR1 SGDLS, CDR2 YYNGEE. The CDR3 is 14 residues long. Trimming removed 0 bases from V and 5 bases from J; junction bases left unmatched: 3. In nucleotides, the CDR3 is TGTGCCAGCAGCGTAGAAGGGGACAGGGAGACCCAGTACTTC. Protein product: CASSVEGDRETQYF.

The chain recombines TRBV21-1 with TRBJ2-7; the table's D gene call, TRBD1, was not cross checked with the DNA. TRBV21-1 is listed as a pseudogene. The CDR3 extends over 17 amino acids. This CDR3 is CASSQIGIHRVPYEQYF. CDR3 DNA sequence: TGTGCCAGCAGCCAAATAGGTATTCACAGGGTCCCCTACGAGCAGTACTTC.

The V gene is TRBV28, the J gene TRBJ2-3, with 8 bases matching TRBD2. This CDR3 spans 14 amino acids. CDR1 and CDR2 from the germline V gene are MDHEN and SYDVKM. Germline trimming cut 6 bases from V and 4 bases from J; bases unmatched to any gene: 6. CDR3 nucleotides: TGTGCCAGCAGCCCCGGGGGGGCACCAGATACGCAGTATTTT. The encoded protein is CASSPGGAPDTQYF.

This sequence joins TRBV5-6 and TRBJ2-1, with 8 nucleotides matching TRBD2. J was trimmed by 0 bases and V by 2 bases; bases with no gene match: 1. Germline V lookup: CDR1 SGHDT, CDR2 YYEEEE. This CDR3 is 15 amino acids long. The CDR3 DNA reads TGTGCCAGCAGCTTAGGGACTAGCTCCTACAATGAGCAGTTCTTC. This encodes CASSLGTSSYNEQFF.

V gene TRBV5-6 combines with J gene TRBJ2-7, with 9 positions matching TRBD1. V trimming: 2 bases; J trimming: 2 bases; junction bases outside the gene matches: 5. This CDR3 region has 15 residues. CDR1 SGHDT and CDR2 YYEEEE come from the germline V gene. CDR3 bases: TGTGCCAGCAGCTTTCCGGGACAGGGAGCCTACGAGCAGTACTTC. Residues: CASSFPGQGAYEQYF.

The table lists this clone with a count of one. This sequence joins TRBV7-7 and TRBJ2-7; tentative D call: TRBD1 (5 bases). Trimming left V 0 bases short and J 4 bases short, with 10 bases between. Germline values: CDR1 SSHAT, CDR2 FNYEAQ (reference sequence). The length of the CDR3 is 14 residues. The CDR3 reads CASSLADRGYEQYF. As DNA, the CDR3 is TGTGCCAGCAGCTTAGCGGATAGGGGTTACGAGCAGTACTTC.

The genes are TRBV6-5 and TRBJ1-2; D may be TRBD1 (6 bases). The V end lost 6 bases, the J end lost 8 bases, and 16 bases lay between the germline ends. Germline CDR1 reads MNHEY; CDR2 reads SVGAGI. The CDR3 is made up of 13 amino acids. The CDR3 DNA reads TGTGCCAGCAGCTCCGGGACACATTGGGGCTACACCTTC. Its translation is CASSSGTHWGYTF.

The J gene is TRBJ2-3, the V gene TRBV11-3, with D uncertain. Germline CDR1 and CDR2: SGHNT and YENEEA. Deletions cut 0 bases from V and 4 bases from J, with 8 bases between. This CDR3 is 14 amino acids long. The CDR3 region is CASSLEASPDTQYF. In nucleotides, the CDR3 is TGTGCCAGCAGCTTAGAGGCCTCTCCAGATACGCAGTATTTT.

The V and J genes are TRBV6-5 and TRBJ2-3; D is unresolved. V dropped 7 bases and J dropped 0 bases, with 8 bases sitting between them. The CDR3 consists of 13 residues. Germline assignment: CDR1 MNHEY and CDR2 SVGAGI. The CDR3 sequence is CASTSTSTDTQYF. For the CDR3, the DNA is TGTGCCAGCACTTCTACGAGCACAGATACGCAGTATTTT.

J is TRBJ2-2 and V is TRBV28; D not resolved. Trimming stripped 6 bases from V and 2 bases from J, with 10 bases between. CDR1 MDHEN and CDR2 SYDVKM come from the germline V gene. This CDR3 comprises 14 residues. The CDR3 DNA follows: TGTGCCAGCAGGGGCAGGATCAACACCGGGGAGCTGTTTTTT. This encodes CASRGRINTGELFF.

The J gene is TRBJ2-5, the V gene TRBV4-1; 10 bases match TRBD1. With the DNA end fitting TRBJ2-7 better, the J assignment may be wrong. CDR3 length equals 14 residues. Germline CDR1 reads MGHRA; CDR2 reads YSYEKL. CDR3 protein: CASSPGQGIGEQYF. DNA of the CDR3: TGCGCCAGCAGCCCGGGACAGGGGATCGGCGAGCAGTACTTC.

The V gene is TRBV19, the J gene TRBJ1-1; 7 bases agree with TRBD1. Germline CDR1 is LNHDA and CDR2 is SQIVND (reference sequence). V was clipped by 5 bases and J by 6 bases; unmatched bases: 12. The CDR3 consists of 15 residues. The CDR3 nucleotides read TGTGCCAGTAGTGCCCTACAGGGGAGGCGGGCTGAAGCTTTCTTT. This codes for CASSALQGRRAEAFF.

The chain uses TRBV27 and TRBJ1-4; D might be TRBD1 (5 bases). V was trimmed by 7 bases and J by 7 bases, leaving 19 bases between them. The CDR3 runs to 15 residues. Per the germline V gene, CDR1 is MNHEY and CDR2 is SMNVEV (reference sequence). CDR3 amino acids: CASTPVWGRSEKLFF. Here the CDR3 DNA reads TGTGCCAGCACCCCCGTCTGGGGCAGAAGTGAAAAACTGTTTTTT.

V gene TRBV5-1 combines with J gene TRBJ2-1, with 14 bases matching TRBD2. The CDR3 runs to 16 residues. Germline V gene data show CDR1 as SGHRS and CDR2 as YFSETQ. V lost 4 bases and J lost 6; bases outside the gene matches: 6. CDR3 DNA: TGCGCCAGCAGCCCCGGACTAGCGGGGGGCCCCAATGAGCAGTTCTTC. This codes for CASSPGLAGGPNEQFF.

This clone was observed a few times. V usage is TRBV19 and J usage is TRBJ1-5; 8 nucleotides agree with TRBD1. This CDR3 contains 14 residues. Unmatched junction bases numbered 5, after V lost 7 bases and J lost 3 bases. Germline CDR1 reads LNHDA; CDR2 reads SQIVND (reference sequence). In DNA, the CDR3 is TGTGCCAGTACCAAGGGACAGGTCAATCAGCCCCAGCATTTT. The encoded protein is CASTKGQVNQPQHF.

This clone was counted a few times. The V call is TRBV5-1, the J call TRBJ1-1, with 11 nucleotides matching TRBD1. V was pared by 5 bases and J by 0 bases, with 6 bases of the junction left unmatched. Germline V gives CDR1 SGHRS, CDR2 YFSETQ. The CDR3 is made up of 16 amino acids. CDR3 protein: CASRLGDRGLNTEAFF. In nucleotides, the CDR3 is TGCGCCAGCAGACTAGGGGACAGGGGGTTGAACACTGAAGCTTTCTTT.

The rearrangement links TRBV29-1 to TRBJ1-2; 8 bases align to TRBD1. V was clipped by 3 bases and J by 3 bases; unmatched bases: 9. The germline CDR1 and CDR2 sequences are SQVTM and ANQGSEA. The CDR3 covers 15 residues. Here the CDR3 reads CSVDGAGQDYYGYTF. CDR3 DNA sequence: TGCAGCGTTGATGGCGCGGGACAGGATTACTATGGCTACACCTTC.

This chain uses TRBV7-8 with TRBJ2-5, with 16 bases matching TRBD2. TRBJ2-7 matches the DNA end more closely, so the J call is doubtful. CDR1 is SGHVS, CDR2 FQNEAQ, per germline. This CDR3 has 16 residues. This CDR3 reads CASSSGTSGGAYEQYF. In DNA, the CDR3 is TGTGCCAGCAGCTCCGGGACTAGCGGGGGGGCCTACGAGCAGTACTTC.

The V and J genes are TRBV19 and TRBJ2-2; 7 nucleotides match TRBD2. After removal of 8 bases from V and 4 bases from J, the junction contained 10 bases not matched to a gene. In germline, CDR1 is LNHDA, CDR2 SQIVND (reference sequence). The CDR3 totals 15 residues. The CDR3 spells CASRSTGLITGELFF. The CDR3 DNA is TGTGCCAGTCGCTCTACGGGACTAATCACCGGGGAGCTGTTTTTT. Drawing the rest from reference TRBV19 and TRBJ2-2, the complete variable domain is DGGITQSPKYLFRKEGQNVTLSCEQNLNHDAMYWYRQDPGQGLRLIYYSQIVNDFQKGDIAEGYSVSREKKESFPLTVTSAQKNPTAFYLCASRSTGLITGELFFGEGSRLTVL.

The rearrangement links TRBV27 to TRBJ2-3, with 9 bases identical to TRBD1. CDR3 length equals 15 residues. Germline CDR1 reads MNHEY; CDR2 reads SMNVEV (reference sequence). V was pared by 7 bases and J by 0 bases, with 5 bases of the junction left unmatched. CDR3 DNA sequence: TGTGCCAGCAATTACGGGACAGGGAGCACAGATACGCAGTATTTT. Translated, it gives CASNYGTGSTDTQYF.

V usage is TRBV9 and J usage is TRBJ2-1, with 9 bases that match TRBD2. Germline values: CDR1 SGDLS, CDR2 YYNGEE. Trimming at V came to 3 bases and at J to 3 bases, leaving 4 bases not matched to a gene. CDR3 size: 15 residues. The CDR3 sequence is CASSGASGNYNEQFF. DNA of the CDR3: TGTGCCAGCAGCGGGGCTAGCGGGAACTACAATGAGCAGTTCTTC.

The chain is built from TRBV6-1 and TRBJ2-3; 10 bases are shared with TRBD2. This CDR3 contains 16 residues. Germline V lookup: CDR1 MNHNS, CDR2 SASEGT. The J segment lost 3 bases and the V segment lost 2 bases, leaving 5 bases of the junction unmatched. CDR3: CASSELAGGETDTQYF. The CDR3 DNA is TGTGCCAGCAGTGAATTAGCGGGGGGTGAGACAGATACGCAGTATTTT.

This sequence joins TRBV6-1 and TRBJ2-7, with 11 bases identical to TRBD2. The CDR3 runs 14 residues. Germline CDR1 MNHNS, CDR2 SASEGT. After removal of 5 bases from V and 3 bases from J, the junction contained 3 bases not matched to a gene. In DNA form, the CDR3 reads TGTGCCAGCAGTTTCGGGACTAGCGGCTACGAGCAGTACTTC. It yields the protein CASSFGTSGYEQYF.

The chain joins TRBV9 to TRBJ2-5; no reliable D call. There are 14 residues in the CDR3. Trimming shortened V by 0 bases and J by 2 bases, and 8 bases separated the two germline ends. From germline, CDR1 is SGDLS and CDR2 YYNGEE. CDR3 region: CASSVGQTQETQYF. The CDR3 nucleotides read TGTGCCAGCAGCGTAGGGCAAACACAAGAGACCCAGTACTTC.

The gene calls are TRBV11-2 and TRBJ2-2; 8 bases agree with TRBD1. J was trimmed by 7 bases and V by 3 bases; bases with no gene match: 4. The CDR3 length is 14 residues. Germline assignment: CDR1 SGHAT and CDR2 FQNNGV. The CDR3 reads CASSLTGVDGELFF. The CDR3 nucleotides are TGTGCCAGCAGCTTGACAGGGGTTGACGGGGAGCTGTTTTTT.